The present T cell receptor beta chain was sequenced within a study of T-cell memory formation after mild COVID-19. Whole-study findings and limits: CD4+ contracting clones lay mainly in CM and EM, CD8+ ones in EMRA.

This CDR3 spans 16 amino acids. V lost 6 bases to trimming and J lost 6 bases; unmatched junction nucleotides: 12. The sample holds a few counts of this clonotype. What it binds is unknown. One entry per CDR3 protein results from TCRdb running MiXCR on the 5' RACE reads. Here the sample spans 35,000 to 50,000 distinct CDR3 sequences, 5.5% to 7% being singletons. The sequencing input was PBMCs or a T cell subset sorted from them (not recorded which). The clonotype was recovered from an adult who had mild COVID-19 (a few samples of this study predate the infection). Cell type and time point are not known. This sequence joins TRBV12-3 or TRBV12-4 and TRBJ1-5, with 9 bases lining up with TRBD1. CDR3 amino acids: CASSLTDRGYGQPQHF. In DNA form, the CDR3 reads TGTGCCAGCAGCCTTACAGACAGGGGGTATGGTCAGCCCCAGCATTTT.